Detailed here is one T cell receptor beta chain. Its antigen has not been determined. No qualities accompany the bases; no much larger clone lies one base away. The immunoSEQ Assay, a bias-controlled multiplex PCR, was used to amplify TCRbeta CDR3 regions from genomic DNA. On the study's bioinformatics: The number of nucleated cells in each sample was estimated from the amplification of reference gene primers within the assay. To quantify the absolute abundance of each unique TCRbeta CDR3 rearrangement, sequence reads were collapsed and filtered. For each sample, productive Simpson clonality was calculated by taking the square root of Simpson's diversity index across productive rearrangements. The immuneACCESS repertoire file appears here via TCRdb, limited to in-frame rearrangements. These files lack a portion of the clones; in checked studies, under half of the deficit traces to unresolved V genes, and the cause of the others is not known. V and J calls and clone size are copied from that table; D and trimming were computed from the DNA. The table for this sample lists around 160,000 clones; approximately 90% of them were counted only once. About 1.2% of the sample belongs to the ten largest clones.

Participants in the prospective study were enrolled through a virtual design, were aged 18 to 89 years, and lived in roughly 24 United States geographic areas. Cohort assignment in the prospective study relied on participant-reported clinical history from a screening survey and a study questionnaire. In the prospective study, mobile phlebotomists collected whole blood, serum and a nasopharyngeal or oropharyngeal swab from each participant. Prospective study participants could optionally give additional blood draws and questionnaires over a 2-month period. Blood samples from the prospective study were shipped frozen or at room temperature prior to DNA extraction. Ends trimmed: V by 5 bases, J by 5 bases; bases unmatched to a gene: 22. Sequences SGHTA (CDR1) and FQGTGA (CDR2) are obtained from the germline V gene. The CDR3 covers 19 residues, taking in both the cysteine and the phenylalanine. Only the CDR3 part of the read is kept: 57 bases, read in frame from the first base.

This entry belongs to a study of blood T cell repertoires in COVID-19 (dated by TCRdb to 2018 to 2020). Background for the entire study: Samples covering the acute and convalescent phases of COVID-19 were provided by collaborators in the United States, Italy and Spain. The material from the prospective study consisted of cDNA or gDNA derived from T cells, B-cell-depleted T cells, or PBMCs. The dataset comprised deeply sampled blood TCRbeta repertoires from subjects exposed to, actively infected with, or recovered from COVID-19. A freely available public database, intended as a resource for researchers studying the immune response to SARS-CoV-2, is where the repertoires were released. The samples were drawn from two sources: the first 160 participants of the ongoing ImmuneRACE study, and about 1,300 subjects contributed by 6 global collaborators. Sample metadata almost always included a de-identified subject ID, COVID-19 status, age in years and sex. Where available, HLA class I and class II types were obtained from metadata supplied by the sample provider rather than from assay-based typing. What the study reported, not specific to this receptor: The quantity of clinical and demographic metadata differed by source and by participant and was supplied without curation.

The receptor was isolated from a woman in her 30s with acute COVID-19. Here the chain combines TRBV7-3 and TRBJ2-5, with TRBD1 identical over 8 junction bases. The specimen sequenced was PBMCs or T cells enriched from blood (not recorded which). The CDR3 region: CASSPLYPSGGAGGETQYF. The sequenced DNA: TGTGCCAGCAGCCCCCTCTATCCTAGTGGTGGGGCAGGGGGCGAGACCCAGTACTTC.